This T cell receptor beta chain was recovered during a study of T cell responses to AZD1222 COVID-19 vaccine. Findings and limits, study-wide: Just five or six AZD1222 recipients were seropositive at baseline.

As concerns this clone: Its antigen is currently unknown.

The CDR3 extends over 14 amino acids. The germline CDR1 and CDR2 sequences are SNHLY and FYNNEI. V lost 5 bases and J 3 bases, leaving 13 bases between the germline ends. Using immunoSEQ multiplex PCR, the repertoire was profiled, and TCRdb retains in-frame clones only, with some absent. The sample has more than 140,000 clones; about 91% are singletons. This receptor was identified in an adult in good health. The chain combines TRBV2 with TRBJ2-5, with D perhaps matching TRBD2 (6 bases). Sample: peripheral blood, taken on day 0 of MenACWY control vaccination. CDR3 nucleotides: TGTGCCAGCAGTTCAGCGGGCGGGGAAGAGACCCAGTACTTC. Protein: CASSSAGGEETQYF.